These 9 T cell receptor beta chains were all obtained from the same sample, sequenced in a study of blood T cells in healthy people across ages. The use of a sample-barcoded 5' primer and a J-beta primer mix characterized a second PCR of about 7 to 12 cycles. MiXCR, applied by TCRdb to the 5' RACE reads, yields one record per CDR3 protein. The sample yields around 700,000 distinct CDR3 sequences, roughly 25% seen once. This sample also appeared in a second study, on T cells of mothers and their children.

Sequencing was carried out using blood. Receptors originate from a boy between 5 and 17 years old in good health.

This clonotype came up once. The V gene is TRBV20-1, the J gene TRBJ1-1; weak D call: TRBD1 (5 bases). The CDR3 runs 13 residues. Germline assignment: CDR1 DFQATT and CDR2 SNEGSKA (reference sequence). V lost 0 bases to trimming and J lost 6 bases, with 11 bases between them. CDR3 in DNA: TGCAGTGCTAGAGATGGGTTGGGGGCTGAAGCTTTCTTT. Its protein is CSARDGLGAEAFF.

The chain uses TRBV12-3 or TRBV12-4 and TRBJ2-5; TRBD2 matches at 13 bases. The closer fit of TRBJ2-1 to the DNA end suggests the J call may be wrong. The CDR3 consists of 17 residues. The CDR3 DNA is TGTGCCAGCAGTCCCGGGACTAGCGGGGACTGGGGCAATGAGCAGTTCTTC. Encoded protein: CASSPGTSGDWGNEQFF.

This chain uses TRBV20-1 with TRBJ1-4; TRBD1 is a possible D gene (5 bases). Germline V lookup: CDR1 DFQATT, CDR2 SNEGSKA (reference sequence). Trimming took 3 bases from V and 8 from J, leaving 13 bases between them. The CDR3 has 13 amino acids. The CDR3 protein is CSARARVGEKLFF. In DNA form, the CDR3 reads TGCAGTGCTAGGGCCAGGGTCGGCGAAAAACTGTTTTTT.

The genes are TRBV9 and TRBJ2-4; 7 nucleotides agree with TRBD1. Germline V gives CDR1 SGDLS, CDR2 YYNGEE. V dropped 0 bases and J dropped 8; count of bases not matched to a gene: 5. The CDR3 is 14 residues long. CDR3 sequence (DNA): TGTGCCAGCAGCGTAGCTGGGCAGGGGGACATTCAGTACTTC. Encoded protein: CASSVAGQGDIQYF.

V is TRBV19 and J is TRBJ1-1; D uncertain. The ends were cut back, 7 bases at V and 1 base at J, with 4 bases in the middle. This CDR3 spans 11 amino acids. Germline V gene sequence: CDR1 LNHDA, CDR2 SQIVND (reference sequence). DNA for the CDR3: TGTGCCAGTATCTGGAACACTGAAGCTTTCTTT. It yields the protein CASIWNTEAFF.

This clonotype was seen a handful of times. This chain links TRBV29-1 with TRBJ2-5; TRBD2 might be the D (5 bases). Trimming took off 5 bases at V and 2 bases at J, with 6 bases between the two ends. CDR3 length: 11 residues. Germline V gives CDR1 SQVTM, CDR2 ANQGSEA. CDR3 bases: TGCAGCGTTATAGCGCAAGAGACCCAGTACTTC. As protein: CSVIAQETQYF. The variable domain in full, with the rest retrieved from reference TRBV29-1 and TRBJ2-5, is SAVISQKPSRDICQRGTSLTIQCQVDSQVTMMFWYRQQPGQSLTLIATANQGSEATYESGFVIDKFPISRPNLTFSTLTVSNMSPEDSSIYLCSVIAQETQYFGPGTRLLVL.

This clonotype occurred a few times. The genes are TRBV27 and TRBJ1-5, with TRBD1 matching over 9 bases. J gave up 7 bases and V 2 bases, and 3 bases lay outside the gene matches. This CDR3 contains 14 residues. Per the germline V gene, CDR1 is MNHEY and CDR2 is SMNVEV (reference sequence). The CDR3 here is CASSLGQGIQPQHF. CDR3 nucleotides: TGTGCCAGCAGTTTAGGACAGGGGATACAGCCCCAGCATTTT.

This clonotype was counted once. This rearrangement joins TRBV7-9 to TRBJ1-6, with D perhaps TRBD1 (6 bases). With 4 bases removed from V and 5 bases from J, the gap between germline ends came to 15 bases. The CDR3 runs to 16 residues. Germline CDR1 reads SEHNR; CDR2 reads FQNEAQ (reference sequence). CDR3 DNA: TGTGCCAGCAGCTCACCGCGGGGACAAGATAATTCACCCCTCCACTTT. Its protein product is CASSSPRGQDNSPLHF.

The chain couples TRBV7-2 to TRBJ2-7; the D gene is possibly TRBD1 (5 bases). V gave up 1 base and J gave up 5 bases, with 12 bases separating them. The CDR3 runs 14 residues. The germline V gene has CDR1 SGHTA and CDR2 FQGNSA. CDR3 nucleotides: TGTGCCAGCAGCTTAGGATGGGGCGGCGACGAGCAGTACTTC. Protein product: CASSLGWGGDEQYF.